One sample yielded the 6 T cell receptor beta chains listed below, sequenced in a study of blood T cell repertoires in COVID-19. Only in-frame clones appear in the TCRdb table, and some are missing; sequencing was by immunoSEQ multiplex PCR. The sample has 150,000 to 180,000 clones; about 83% are singletons. Sequencing was done on a sample of peripheral blood. Receptors were obtained from a woman aged 55-69 years with COVID-19, enrolled during active disease.

In this sample, this clone turned up a few times. CDR3 amino acids: CSVERQGARAHGYTF. The CDR3 DNA sequence: TGCAGCGTTGAACGGCAGGGGGCGCGGGCTCATGGCTACACCTTC. This chain connects TRBV29-1 to TRBJ1-2; 8 nucleotides align to TRBD1. With V trimmed by 2 bases and J by 6 bases, 11 bases remained unmatched. CDR1 is SQVTM and CDR2 is ANQGSEA in the germline V gene. The length of the CDR3 is 15 residues. Complete variable domain (other parts from reference TRBV29-1 and TRBJ1-2): SAVISQKPSRDICQRGTSLTIQCQVDSQVTMMFWYRQQPGQSLTLIATANQGSEATYESGFVIDKFPISRPNLTFSTLTVSNMSPEDSSIYLCSVERQGARAHGYTFGSGTRLTVV.

J is TRBJ2-5 and V is TRBV25-1, with 7 bases matching TRBD2. The germline V gene has CDR1 MGHDK and CDR2 SYGVNS. The CDR3 length is 16 residues. Germline trimming cut 1 base from V and 5 bases from J; bases unmatched to any gene: 10. CDR3 loop: CASSEFRAGVRETQYF. Written as DNA, the CDR3 is TGTGCCAGCAGTGAATTTAGGGCGGGAGTCCGTGAGACCCAGTACTTC.

This clone was recorded only once. CDR3 sequence (DNA): TGTGCCAGCAAATTTGAGAGCGACACCGGGGAGCTGTTTTTT. This sequence encodes CASKFESDTGELFF. V and J are TRBV6-6 and TRBJ2-2, with no clear D. There are 14 residues in the CDR3. V lost 7 bases and J 3 bases, leaving 12 bases between the germline ends. CDR1 and CDR2 from the germline V gene are MNHNY and SVGAGI (reference sequence).

This sequence joins TRBV6-6 and TRBJ1-2, with TRBD1 matching over 7 bases. The CDR3 runs 13 residues. Germline V CDR1 and CDR2: MNHNY, SVGAGI (reference sequence). V was clipped by 6 bases and J by 8 bases; unmatched bases: 9. The CDR3 DNA follows: TGTGCCAGCAGCCCCGTCCGGGACAGCGGCTACACCTTC. Its protein is CASSPVRDSGYTF.

Of note for this clone: The sample has other DNA sequences that encode this CDR3 too. The V and J genes are TRBV30 and TRBJ1-2; 11 bases are shared with TRBD1. CDR3 size: 15 residues. V lost 5 bases to trimming and J lost 7 bases; unmatched junction nucleotides: 12. Germline V gene sequence: CDR1 GTSNPN, CDR2 SVGIG (reference sequence). The CDR3 is CAWRGTGQGGPGYTF. DNA of the CDR3: TGTGCCTGGCGCGGCACGGGACAGGGGGGACCTGGCTACACCTTC.

This clone was recorded only once. This sequence joins TRBV5-1 and TRBJ2-7; 11 nucleotides agree with TRBD1. With V trimmed by 3 bases and J by 6 bases, 2 bases remained unmatched. Germline V lookup: CDR1 SGHRS, CDR2 YFSETQ. The length of the CDR3 is 13 residues. In DNA form, the CDR3 reads TGCGCCAGCAGCTCAGGGACAGGGGGCGAGCAGTACTTC. Its translation is CASSSGTGGEQYF.